This T cell receptor beta chain was identified in a study of CD8 T cells in Susac syndrome. RNA in amounts of about 0.5 to 1 ug was reverse transcribed with random hexamers. Multiplex PCR with immunoSEQ amplified the TCR beta CDR3 across 54 Vbeta and 13 Jbeta. TCRdb reprocessed the immunoSEQ multiplex PCR reads via MiXCR and lists one record per CDR3 protein. The sample has about 180,000 distinct CDR3 sequences; approximately 96% are singletons. V was clipped by 3 bases and J by 0 bases; unmatched bases: 4. This CDR3 has 16 residues. Germline V gene sequence: CDR1 MGHRA, CDR2 YSYEKL. This clonotype was seen just once.

This chain connects TRBV4-1 to TRBJ2-3; TRBD2 aligns across 9 bases. The clonotype comes from a human donor with multiple sclerosis. Sequenced input: CD4+ T cells from PBMCs. The CDR3 loop reads CASSHPTSGSTDTQYF. CDR3 DNA: TGCGCCAGCAGCCACCCGACTAGCGGTAGCACAGATACGCAGTATTTT.